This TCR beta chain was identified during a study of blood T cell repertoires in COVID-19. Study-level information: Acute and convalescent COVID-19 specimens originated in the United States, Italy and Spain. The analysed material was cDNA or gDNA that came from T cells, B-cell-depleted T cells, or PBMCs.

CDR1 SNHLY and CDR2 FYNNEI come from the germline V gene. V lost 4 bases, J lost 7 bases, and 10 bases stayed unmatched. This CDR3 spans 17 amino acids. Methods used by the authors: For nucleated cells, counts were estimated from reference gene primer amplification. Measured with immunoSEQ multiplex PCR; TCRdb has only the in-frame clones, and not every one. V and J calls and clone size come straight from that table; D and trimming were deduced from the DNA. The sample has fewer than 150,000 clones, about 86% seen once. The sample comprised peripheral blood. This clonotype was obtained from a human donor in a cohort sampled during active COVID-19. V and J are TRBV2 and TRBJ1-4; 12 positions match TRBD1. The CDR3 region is CASSGGTGGRMGEKLFF. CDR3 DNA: TGTGCCAGCAGTGGCGGGACAGGGGGCCGGATGGGTGAAAAACTGTTTTTT.